These 15 T cell receptor beta chains share one sample of origin, sequenced in a study of vaccination effects on CD4 cells after COVID-19. With the ViraFEST assay, the study expanded antigen-specific CD4+ T cells using viral peptide pools, then sequenced them. Cells that had been cultured for roughly ten days were the source of isolated CD4+ T cells. Each vaccine recipient was nucleocapsid antibody negative and had no prior SARS-CoV-2 infection. For these receptors, no antigen is known. The assay was immunoSEQ multiplex PCR, and TCRdb's table has in-frame clones only and misses some. The sample includes just under 75,000 clones, 65% to 85% of them seen just once. Material: CD4+ T cells from PBMCs cultured with HCoV-NL63 spike peptides, obtained before COVID-19 vaccination. Receptor source: a human donor who received a COVID-19 vaccine.

The rearrangement uses TRBV18 and TRBJ1-4, with TRBD1 identical over 9 bases. CDR1 is KGHSH and CDR2 is LQKENI in the germline V gene. CDR3 length: 14 residues. Unmatched junction bases numbered 2, after V lost 4 bases and J lost 5 bases. The CDR3 nucleotides are TGTGCCAGCTCACTCGGGACAGGGAATGAAAAACTGTTTTTT. It encodes CASSLGTGNEKLFF.

V and J are TRBV6-6 and TRBJ1-1; D uncertain. The CDR3 covers 13 residues. The germline CDR1 and CDR2 sequences are MNHNY and SVGAGI (reference sequence). V lost 0 bases and J lost 7, with 9 bases in between. This chain's CDR3 is CASSYSVRSEAFF. Here the CDR3 DNA reads TGTGCCAGCAGTTACTCGGTGAGGAGTGAAGCTTTCTTT.

The rearrangement uses TRBV4-1 and TRBJ1-4, with unresolved D. Trimming left V 0 bases short and J 0 bases short, with 8 bases between. Germline lookup yields CDR1 MGHRA and CDR2 YSYEKL. The CDR3 sequence is 16 residues long. CDR3 residues: CASSQEWATTNEKLFF. The CDR3 bases are TGCGCCAGCAGCCAAGAGTGGGCTACAACTAATGAAAAACTGTTTTTT.

This rearrangement joins TRBV4-1 to TRBJ2-5, with 8 bases aligning to TRBD2. CDR1 and CDR2 from the germline V gene are MGHRA and YSYEKL. This CDR3 spans 17 amino acids. V lost 0 bases and J lost 2; bases outside the gene matches: 8. The CDR3 loop reads CASSQDGRGVVQETQYF. The CDR3 region has the DNA TGCGCCAGCAGCCAAGATGGGCGGGGGGTCGTTCAAGAGACCCAGTACTTC.

The chain has TRBV7-9 and TRBJ2-3; D is unclear. The CDR3 sequence is 16 residues long. Per germline, CDR1 SEHNR and CDR2 FQNEAQ (reference sequence). Trimming shortened V by 3 bases and J by 0 bases, and 13 bases separated the two germline ends. The CDR3 loop is CASSFSDPTSTDTQYF. The CDR3 nucleotides read TGTGCCAGCAGCTTCTCCGACCCCACTAGCACAGATACGCAGTATTTT.

The rearrangement joins TRBV6-2 or TRBV6-3 to TRBJ1-2; D may be TRBD1 (5 bases). Germline assignment: CDR1 MNHEY and CDR2 SVGEGT. This CDR3 has 15 amino acids. Trimming left V 0 bases short and J 3 bases short, with 11 bases between. In nucleotides, the CDR3 is TGTGCCAGCAGTTACTCCGGGACCGACCACTATGGCTACACCTTC. Translation: CASSYSGTDHYGYTF.

The chain is built from TRBV5-1 and TRBJ1-4; D possibly corresponds to TRBD1 (5 bases). CDR3 size: 14 residues. Germline values: CDR1 SGHRS, CDR2 YFSETQ. The germline V and J ends were trimmed by 4 bases and 5 bases, with 12 bases remaining between them. CDR3: CASSRDGQNEKLFF. The DNA of the CDR3 is TGCGCCAGCAGCAGGGACGGTCAAAATGAAAAACTGTTTTTT.

The chain uses TRBV24-1 and TRBJ1-2, with a tentative D call TRBD1 (5 bases). Trimming removed 5 bases from V and 3 bases from J, with 9 bases in between. There are 13 residues in the CDR3. Germline V gene data show CDR1 as KGHDR and CDR2 as SFDVKD. CDR3 sequence (DNA): TGTGCCACCAGTGGGTGGGGGGACTATGGCTACACCTTC. This sequence encodes CATSGWGDYGYTF.

This clone has only a few counts. The V call is TRBV25-1, the J call TRBJ2-3; D is perhaps TRBD1 or TRBD2 (5 bases each). This CDR3 is built from 14 residues. CDR1 and CDR2 from the germline V gene are MGHDK and SYGVNS. The V end lost 5 bases, the J end lost 0 bases, and 9 bases lay between the germline ends. CDR3 in amino acids: CASSPRDSTDTQYF. The CDR3 DNA sequence: TGTGCCAGCAGTCCCCGGGACAGCACAGATACGCAGTATTTT.

DNA for the CDR3: TGCGCCAGCAGCCGGGACAGTAATCAGCCCCAGCATTTT. Encoded protein: CASSRDSNQPQHF. The rearrangement uses TRBV5-1 and TRBJ1-5; 7 bases line up with TRBD1. Looked up from germline, CDR1 is SGHRS and CDR2 is YFSETQ. This CDR3 contains 13 residues. Germline trimming cut 4 bases from V and 4 bases from J; bases unmatched to any gene: 2.

The genes are TRBV18 and TRBJ1-3, with D maybe TRBD1 (5 bases). Trimming took 3 bases from V and 4 from J, leaving 13 bases between them. CDR1 is KGHSH, CDR2 LQKENI, per germline. CDR3 size: 15 residues. As DNA, the CDR3 is TGTGCCAGCTCACCGACCGGGACCCCGGGAAACACCATATATTTT. Protein sequence: CASSPTGTPGNTIYF.

The genes are TRBV7-2 and TRBJ2-5, with 8 nucleotides matching TRBD2. Germline-derived CDR1 and CDR2 are SGHTA and FQGNSA. V was pared by 5 bases and J by 2 bases, with 10 bases of the junction left unmatched. The CDR3 is 16 amino acids. The CDR3 sequence is CASSVRGGGPQETQYF. CDR3 nucleotide sequence: TGTGCCAGCAGCGTACGGGGCGGGGGGCCACAAGAGACCCAGTACTTC.

The V and J genes are TRBV19 and TRBJ2-2, with 7 bases matching TRBD2. V shed 3 bases, J shed 4 bases, and the junction held 5 bases outside the gene matches. The CDR3 loop spans 15 amino acids. Germline V gene sequence: CDR1 LNHDA, CDR2 SQIVND (reference sequence). CDR3 coding DNA: TGTGCCAGTAGTATTTCCTGGGGGGGCACCGGGGAGCTGTTTTTT. It yields the protein CASSISWGGTGELFF.

The chain couples TRBV5-1 to TRBJ2-5, with 9 bases that match TRBD1. Germline values: CDR1 SGHRS, CDR2 YFSETQ. This CDR3 spans 14 amino acids. The junction had 7 bases not matched to a gene; V was cut back by 5 bases and J by 5 bases. The CDR3 coding sequence is TGCGCCAGCAGAGGGGACAGGGATGGGGAGACCCAGTACTTC. This codes for CASRGDRDGETQYF.

The table lists this clone with a count of one. This chain links TRBV4-2 with TRBJ2-3; D may be TRBD1 (6 bases). CDR1 is LGHNA, CDR2 YNFKEQ, per germline. The V end was cut by 4 bases, the J end by 6 bases, with 14 bases between. This CDR3 is built from 14 residues. The CDR3 sequence: CASSLQGGSDTQYF. CDR3 DNA sequence: TGTGCCAGCAGCCTACAAGGGGGATCTGATACGCAGTATTTT.